The subject of this entry is one T cell receptor (beta chain). CDR1 is MDHEN, CDR2 SYDVKM, per germline. V trimming: 6 bases; J trimming: 0 bases; junction bases outside the gene matches: 9. This CDR3 is 16 amino acids long. The data originate from a study of patients and donors after allogeneic stem cell transplantation. TCRdb re-derived calls from the RT-PCR reads in MiXCR, one entry per CDR3 protein. Here the sample spans about 960,000 distinct CDR3 sequences, approximately 19% being singletons. Sequences were obtained from blood, either unsorted or a sorted T cell fraction (not recorded which). The chain recombines TRBV28 with TRBJ2-7; the match to TRBD2 covers 9 bases. This sequence originates from a human donor who was either an allogeneic HSCT recipient or a stem cell or donor lymphocyte infusion donor (not recorded which). It is not recorded whose cells these are; they may come from a transplant donor. The CDR3 DNA is TGTGCCAGCAGACGCCTAGCGGGACTCCCCTCCTACGAGCAGTACTTC. Translated, it gives CASRRLAGLPSYEQYF. The complete variable domain, with remaining parts taken from reference TRBV28 and TRBJ2-7, reads DVKVTQSSRYLVKRTGEKVFLECVQDMDHENMFWYRQDPGLGLRLIYFSYDVKMKEKGDIPEGYSVSREKKERFSLILESASTNQTSMYLCASRRLAGLPSYEQYFGPGTRLTVT.